This passage covers 25 T cell receptor beta chains from one sample sequenced in a study of early T cells in non-severe SARS-CoV-2 infection. TCRdb called the 5' RACE reads again in MiXCR, with one record for every CDR3 protein. Of about 79,000 distinct CDR3 sequences listed, about 12% are singletons. The sequenced material came from whole blood. The receptors were gathered from an adult who was a healthcare worker with PCR-confirmed SARS-CoV-2 infection or an uninfected control (not recorded which).

The J gene is TRBJ2-4, the V gene TRBV28, with D perhaps being TRBD1 or TRBD2 (5 bases each). Germline V gene lookup returns CDR1 MDHEN and CDR2 SYDVKM. Trimming removed 6 bases from V and 3 bases from J, with 15 bases in between. The CDR3 contains 15 residues. The CDR3 DNA reads as TGTGCCAGCAGCAGGATCGGGACCTACAAAAACATTCAGTACTTC. It specifies CASSRIGTYKNIQYF.

This clonotype was observed many times. The genes are TRBV12-3 or TRBV12-4 and TRBJ2-5; 12 nucleotides match TRBD1. The CDR3 totals 14 residues. J was trimmed by 6 bases and V by 6 bases; bases with no gene match: 5. The DNA of the CDR3 is TGTGCCAGCAGCCACCGGGACAGGGGGCAGACCCAGTACTTC. Translation: CASSHRDRGQTQYF.

V usage is TRBV7-9 and J usage is TRBJ1-1, with D uncertain. The CDR3 is 13 residues long. The V and J ends lost 5 bases and 8 bases respectively, with 15 bases between them. Germline loops: CDR1 SEHNR, CDR2 FQNEAQ (reference sequence). CDR3 nucleotides: TGTGCCAGCAGCCCGAGGATGGAGGACGAAGCTTTCTTT. Its protein product is CASSPRMEDEAFF.

This clonotype was found a few times. The chain links TRBV15 to TRBJ1-2, with no clear D. V shed 3 bases and J shed 0 bases, with 17 bases lying between them. CDR1 and CDR2 (germline): LNHNV, YYDKDF (reference sequence). This CDR3 spans 17 amino acids. CDR3 residues: CATSSTVRTTPNYGYTF. The CDR3 nucleotides are TGTGCCACCAGCAGTACAGTCAGGACCACTCCTAACTATGGCTACACCTTC.

The chain employs TRBV20-1 and TRBJ2-2; D possibly corresponds to TRBD1 (5 bases). The CDR3 loop spans 13 amino acids. Germline CDR1 and CDR2: DFQATT and SNEGSKA (reference sequence). V was cut by 3 bases and J by 3 bases, with 8 bases left in between. CDR3 sequence (DNA): TGCAGTGCTAGCGGCAGGGACACCGGGGAGCTGTTTTTT. This encodes CSASGRDTGELFF.

The rearrangement joins TRBV15 to TRBJ2-5; 9 nucleotides align to TRBD2. V lost 1 base to trimming and J lost 4 bases; unmatched junction nucleotides: 10. Germline assignment: CDR1 LNHNV and CDR2 YYDKDF (reference sequence). CDR3 size: 17 residues. The DNA for the CDR3 is TGTGCCACCAGCAGAGTATCCAGCGGGGGGCCGGGAGAGACCCAGTACTTC. This codes for CATSRVSSGGPGETQYF.

This clonotype was observed a handful of times. The V call is TRBV5-1, the J call TRBJ2-7, with D maybe TRBD2 (5 bases). This CDR3 spans 12 amino acids. Trimming stripped 3 bases from V and 5 bases from J, with 9 bases between. Germline loops: CDR1 SGHRS, CDR2 YFSETQ. Here the CDR3 DNA reads TGCGCCAGCAGCTATCCCGGGGACGAGCAGTACTTC. This encodes CASSYPGDEQYF.

This clonotype was observed a handful of times. The rearrangement joins TRBV5-1 to TRBJ2-5, with D perhaps being TRBD1 or TRBD2 (5 bases each). The CDR3 loop spans 15 amino acids. The V gene's germline CDR1 is SGHRS and CDR2 YFSETQ. The V end was cut by 2 bases, the J end by 0 bases, with 11 bases between. This chain's CDR3 is CASSFGGANQETQYF. CDR3 DNA: TGCGCCAGCAGCTTTGGGGGAGCGAACCAAGAGACCCAGTACTTC.

The J gene is TRBJ2-7, the V gene TRBV7-6; perhaps TRBD1 as D (6 bases). The CDR3 sequence is 13 residues long. Germline V lookup: CDR1 SGHVS, CDR2 FNYEAQ. V was pared by 3 bases and J by 3 bases, with 9 bases between. The CDR3 protein is CASSLEDSYEQYF. Here the CDR3 DNA reads TGTGCCAGCAGCTTGGAGGACAGCTACGAGCAGTACTTC.

This clonotype was observed many times. CDR3 residues: CASSLFRPSTDTQYF. DNA of the CDR3: TGTGCCAGCAGCTTATTCCGGCCTAGCACAGATACGCAGTATTTT. The chain uses TRBV7-2 and TRBJ2-3, with D uncertain. Germline V gives CDR1 SGHTA, CDR2 FQGNSA. V was shortened by 2 bases and J by 0 bases, with 9 bases between the two germline ends. This CDR3 contains 15 residues.

This clonotype was counted only a few times. This chain connects TRBV28 to TRBJ1-1, with TRBD1 identical over 10 bases. J was trimmed by 3 bases and V by 4 bases; bases with no gene match: 5. CDR3 length: 15 residues. CDR1 and CDR2 from the germline V gene are MDHEN and SYDVKM. CDR3 sequence: CASSSGQGWDTEAFF. The CDR3 DNA is TGTGCCAGCAGTTCGGGACAGGGGTGGGACACTGAAGCTTTCTTT.

This clonotype was recorded a few times. This CDR3 reads CASRQTQETQYF. CDR3 sequence (DNA): TGTGCCAGCAGACAGACGCAAGAGACCCAGTACTTC. The chain couples TRBV11-1 to TRBJ2-5; unclear D gene. The V end was cut by 6 bases, the J end by 2 bases, with 7 bases between. Germline V gene lookup returns CDR1 SGHAT and CDR2 FQDESV (reference sequence). CDR3 size: 12 residues.

The chain couples TRBV12-3 or TRBV12-4 to TRBJ2-7, with 13 nucleotides matching TRBD2. V lost 7 bases to trimming and J lost 0 bases; unmatched junction nucleotides: 12. The CDR3 is 18 amino acids. In DNA, the CDR3 is TGTGCCAGCACCCTGCGAACTAGCGGGAGGGCGGGCTCCTACGAGCAGTACTTC. As protein: CASTLRTSGRAGSYEQYF.

This clonotype was seen a handful of times. J is TRBJ2-1 and V is TRBV7-9, with 7 bases lining up with TRBD1. V lost 5 bases to trimming and J lost 7 bases; unmatched junction nucleotides: 8. The CDR3 loop spans 14 amino acids. From germline, CDR1 is SEHNR and CDR2 FQNEAQ (reference sequence). The CDR3 reads CASSTDRVGNEQFF. Here the CDR3 DNA reads TGTGCCAGCAGCACAGACAGGGTAGGGAATGAGCAGTTCTTC.

The V call is TRBV29-1, the J call TRBJ2-2; D is undetermined. The V gene lost 6 bases and the J gene lost 2 bases, with 7 bases spanning the gap. CDR3 length equals 12 residues. CDR1 is SQVTM, CDR2 ANQGSEA, per germline. The CDR3 nucleotides are TGCAGCGTATTAGACAACACCGGGGAGCTGTTTTTT. This encodes CSVLDNTGELFF.

This clonotype came up a few times. A junction end diverges from the germline sequence, so it may reflect a read error. The chain is built from TRBV6-2 or TRBV6-3 and TRBJ1-5; D call uncertain. This CDR3 contains 14 residues. The germline V gene has CDR1 MNHEY and CDR2 SVGEGT. Here the CDR3 reads CACSPRGIDQPQHF. The CDR3 coding sequence is TGTGCCTGCAGCCCGCGAGGTATCGATCAGCCCCAGCATTTT.

The table lists this clonotype with a few counts. The rearrangement uses TRBV5-1 and TRBJ2-3; D may be TRBD2 (6 bases). The CDR3 is 16 amino acids. Germline V gives CDR1 SGHRS, CDR2 YFSETQ. Trimming took 0 bases from V and 0 from J, leaving 11 bases between them. The CDR3 is CASSLGLVGSTDTQYF. CDR3 sequence (DNA): TGCGCCAGCAGCTTGGGACTAGTGGGAAGCACAGATACGCAGTATTTT.

This clonotype was observed a handful of times. The rearrangement uses TRBV19 and TRBJ1-1; D is uncertain. There are 14 residues in the CDR3. Trimming took off 3 bases at V and 0 bases at J, with 8 bases between the two ends. CDR1 LNHDA and CDR2 SQIVND come from the germline V gene (reference sequence). The CDR3 DNA reads TGTGCCAGTAGTATTACGCCGGTGAACACTGAAGCTTTCTTT. It translates to CASSITPVNTEAFF.

The V and J genes are TRBV7-2 and TRBJ2-7, with D uncertain. The CDR3 sequence is 13 residues long. Germline V gene lookup returns CDR1 SGHTA and CDR2 FQGNSA. The V end was cut by 4 bases, the J end by 2 bases, with 9 bases between. Written as DNA, the CDR3 is TGTGCCAGCAGCTCTTACGGCACCTACGAGCAGTACTTC. It codes for CASSSYGTYEQYF. Full variable domain (outside the CDR3, taken from reference TRBV7-2 and TRBJ2-7): GAGVSQSPSNKVTEKGKDVELRCDPISGHTALYWYRQSLGQGLEFLIYFQGNSAPDKSGLPSDRFSAERTGGSVSTLTIQRTQQEDSAVYLCASSSYGTYEQYFGPGTRLTVT.

This clonotype was counted a single time. Just one base apart from a much larger clone, this may be a read error. The V call is TRBV27, the J call TRBJ1-2; 9 bases agree with TRBD1. This CDR3 is built from 15 residues. CDR1 is MNHEY and CDR2 is SMNVEV in the germline V gene (reference sequence). Written as DNA, the CDR3 is TGTGCCAGCAGTCCCTCCGGGACAGGGCCTTATGGCTACGCCTTC. This encodes CASSPSGTGPYGYAF.

The sample holds many counts of this clonotype. The chain couples TRBV11-2 to TRBJ1-6; TRBD1 matches at 8 bases. This CDR3 comprises 15 residues. The ends lost 3 bases at V and 5 bases at J; junction bases unmatched: 3. The germline V gene encodes CDR1 SGHAT and CDR2 FQNNGV. The CDR3 region is CASSFLTGDNSPLHF. CDR3 nucleotide sequence: TGTGCCAGCAGCTTTTTGACAGGGGATAATTCACCCCTCCACTTT.

The chain joins TRBV7-2 to TRBJ2-5; 8 nucleotides agree with TRBD1. The CDR3 is 15 amino acids. CDR1 is SGHTA, CDR2 FQGNSA, per germline. V gave up 5 bases and J gave up 5 bases; unmatched junction bases: 10. The chain's CDR3 is CASSRAGQAGETQYF. The CDR3, as DNA: TGTGCCAGCAGCCGCGCGGGACAGGCTGGTGAGACCCAGTACTTC.

In its sample, this clonotype was seen many times. V gene TRBV6-5 combines with J gene TRBJ2-1; 9 nucleotides line up with TRBD2. V lost 2 bases to trimming and J lost 4 bases; unmatched junction nucleotides: 6. The CDR3 runs to 16 residues. Germline CDR1 and CDR2: MNHEY and SVGAGI. CDR3 bases: TGTGCCAGCAGTTACGCGGCGCTAGCGGGATACAATGAGCAGTTCTTC. Translated, it gives CASSYAALAGYNEQFF.

The chain has TRBV6-5 and TRBJ1-1; no clear D gene. The CDR3 runs to 14 residues. Germline V CDR1 and CDR2: MNHEY, SVGAGI. The germline V and J ends were trimmed by 2 bases and 0 bases, with 7 bases remaining between them. CDR3 bases: TGTGCCAGCAGTTACAATTTTTTGAACACTGAAGCTTTCTTT. Amino acid sequence: CASSYNFLNTEAFF.

About this clonotype: Since the CDR3 does not end with the conserved phenylalanine or tryptophan, this likely comes from a read error. V is TRBV3-1 and J is TRBJ2-5; TRBD1 agrees at 8 bases. This CDR3 contains 14 residues. Losses at the gene ends were 4 bases for V and 5 bases for J; bases not matched to a gene: 6. Looked up from germline, CDR1 is LGHDT and CDR2 is YNNKEL (reference sequence). The CDR3 DNA is TGTGCCAGCAGCCCAGGGGGCCTCCGGGAGACCCAGTACTTG. Protein: CASSPGGLRETQYL.